The text below deals with one T cell receptor beta chain. The antigen remains unidentified. The data were taken from a study of T cell responses to AZD1222 COVID-19 vaccine. Overall study context: Second doses at about 4 or about 12 weeks were pooled.

From germline, CDR1 is SEHNR and CDR2 FQNEAQ (reference sequence). The CDR3 is 15 amino acids. V shed 1 base and J shed 7 bases, with 16 bases lying between them. Some clones are missing from TCRdb's copy, which holds only in-frame ones; the method was immunoSEQ multiplex PCR. The repertoire holds about 170,000 clones, with around nine tenths as singletons. Study outcomes and limitations: Females outnumbered males among donors, who were mostly white British; clonal diversity was possibly underestimated. Baseline seropositives among AZD1222 recipients totaled only six or seven. Reportedly, nearly half the spike-specific TCRs target unmutated variant regions.

The starting material was peripheral blood, obtained on day 0 of AZD1222 vaccination. The receptor comes from an adult in good health. The chain links TRBV7-9 to TRBJ1-2; D is perhaps TRBD1 (5 bases). For the CDR3, the DNA is TGTGCCAGCAGCTTAGAGGAGGGGCTGGTAACTGGCTACACCTTC. Protein sequence: CASSLEEGLVTGYTF.